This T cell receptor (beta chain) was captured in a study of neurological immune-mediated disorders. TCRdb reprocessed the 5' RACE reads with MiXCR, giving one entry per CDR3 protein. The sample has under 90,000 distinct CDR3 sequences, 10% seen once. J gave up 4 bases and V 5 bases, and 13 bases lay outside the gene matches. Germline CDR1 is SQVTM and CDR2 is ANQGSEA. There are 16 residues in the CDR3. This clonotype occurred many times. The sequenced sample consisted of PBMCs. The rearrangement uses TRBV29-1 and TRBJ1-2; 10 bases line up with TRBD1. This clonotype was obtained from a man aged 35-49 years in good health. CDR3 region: CSVFERQGATVYGYTF. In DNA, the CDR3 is TGCAGCGTTTTCGAGAGACAGGGGGCGACGGTCTATGGCTACACCTTC.